These 20 T cell receptor beta chains came from one sample sequenced in a study of blood T cell repertoires in COVID-19. Profiled with immunoSEQ multiplex PCR; TCRdb holds only in-frame clones, not every one. The data show around 160,000 clones, with roughly 90% seen just once and 0.95% to 1.5% held by the top ten. Specimen: PBMCs or T cells enriched from blood (not recorded which). The receptors shown here come from a woman aged 25 to 39 with acute COVID-19.

Written as DNA, the CDR3 is TGTGCCAGCAGTTACTTCACAGGGCCGCAAGAGACCCAGTACTTC. This translates into CASSYFTGPQETQYF. The chain uses TRBV6-2 or TRBV6-3 and TRBJ2-5; tentatively, D is TRBD1 (6 bases). CDR1 and CDR2 from the germline V gene are MNHEY and SVGEGT. V gave up 1 base and J gave up 2 bases, with 11 bases separating them. CDR3 length equals 15 residues.

The chain uses TRBV7-2 and TRBJ1-2; TRBD1 aligns across 9 bases. Germline V gene data show CDR1 as SGHTA and CDR2 as FQGNSA. The CDR3 has 14 amino acids. The V gene end was trimmed by 1 base and the J gene end by 5 bases; junction bases not matched to a gene: 2. The CDR3 coding sequence is TGTGCCAGCAGCTTAGGGGACAGGGCTTATGGCTACACCTTC. Translation: CASSLGDRAYGYTF.

This chain joins TRBV10-3 and TRBJ2-2, with 7 bases fitting TRBD2. This CDR3 is built from 15 residues. CDR1 ENHRY and CDR2 SYGVKD come from the germline V gene. The trim removed 6 bases at V and 2 bases at J, leaving 6 bases unmatched. This chain's CDR3 is CAISPGTTNTGELFF. In DNA, the CDR3 is TGTGCCATCAGCCCCGGGACTACCAACACCGGGGAGCTGTTTTTT.

CDR3 nucleotide sequence: TGTGCCAGCAGCGAGGACAGGGGAAAACATCAGCCCCAGCATTTT. It codes for CASSEDRGKHQPQHF. This chain connects TRBV2 to TRBJ1-5, with TRBD1 matching 9 bases. Per the germline V gene, CDR1 is SNHLY and CDR2 is FYNNEI. J was trimmed by 5 bases and V by 6 bases; bases with no gene match: 8. The CDR3 contains 15 residues. The complete variable domain, with remaining parts taken from reference TRBV2 and TRBJ1-5, reads EPEVTQTPSHQVTQMGQEVILRCVPISNHLYFYWYRQILGQKVEFLVSFYNNEISEKSEIFDDQFSVERPDGSNFTLKIRSTKLEDSAMYFCASSEDRGKHQPQHFGDGTRLSIL.

This clone appeared a single time. This chain links TRBV7-2 with TRBJ1-1; 8 bases match TRBD1. The CDR3 spans 15 residues. J lost 2 bases, V lost 5 bases, and 7 bases had no gene match. CDR1 and CDR2 (germline): SGHTA, FQGNSA. This CDR3 reads CASSADRATNTEAFF. The CDR3 DNA follows: TGTGCCAGCAGCGCGGACAGGGCTACCAACACTGAAGCTTTCTTT.

The chain is built from TRBV19 and TRBJ1-1; maybe TRBD1 (5 bases). Germline lookup yields CDR1 LNHDA and CDR2 SQIVND (reference sequence). The CDR3 runs 12 residues. The V gene lost 7 bases and the J gene lost 11 bases, with 17 bases spanning the gap. CDR3 residues: CASKHGRGGAFF. The DNA of the CDR3 is TGTGCCAGTAAGCACGGCCGGGGGGGTGCTTTCTTT.

The J gene is TRBJ1-1, the V gene TRBV7-2; D is uncertain. V lost 8 bases and J 1 base, leaving 8 bases between the germline ends. CDR1 and CDR2 from the germline V gene are SGHTA and FQGNSA. The CDR3 is 12 residues long. The CDR3 protein is CASHGQNTEAFF. The CDR3, as DNA: TGTGCCAGCCATGGGCAGAACACTGAAGCTTTCTTT.

In nucleotides, the CDR3 is TGTGCCAGCAGCTTAATGGCAGGGGCGAACTATGGCTACACCTTC. It codes for CASSLMAGANYGYTF. The rearrangement joins TRBV7-3 to TRBJ1-2, with D perhaps TRBD1 (6 bases). The CDR3 spans 15 residues. Germline CDR1 SGHTA, CDR2 FQGTGA. Trimming cost V 1 base and J 2 bases, with 11 bases left between them.

The CDR3 DNA reads as TGCAGCGTTGAAGCAGGGGGGAACACTGAAGCTTTCTTT. It specifies CSVEAGGNTEAFF. The V and J genes are TRBV29-1 and TRBJ1-1; 7 bases are a match to TRBD1. CDR3 size: 13 residues. Looked up from germline, CDR1 is SQVTM and CDR2 is ANQGSEA. The V gene end was trimmed by 1 base and the J gene end by 1 base; junction bases not matched to a gene: 0. Full variable domain (missing parts from reference TRBV29-1 and TRBJ1-1): SAVISQKPSRDICQRGTSLTIQCQVDSQVTMMFWYRQQPGQSLTLIATANQGSEATYESGFVIDKFPISRPNLTFSTLTVSNMSPEDSSIYLCSVEAGGNTEAFFGQGTRLTVV.

This clone was recorded many times. V gene TRBV6-2 or TRBV6-3 combines with J gene TRBJ2-7; D is possibly TRBD2 (6 bases). Trimming left V 5 bases short and J 4 bases short, with 12 bases between. This CDR3 has 13 residues. Germline CDR1 is MNHEY and CDR2 is SVGEGT. In DNA form, the CDR3 reads TGTGCCAGCAGTACGGGGGAGGAGTACGAGCAGTACTTC. Translated, it gives CASSTGEEYEQYF.

The gene calls are TRBV15 and TRBJ1-4; 7 nucleotides agree with TRBD1. The CDR3 length is 16 residues. After removal of 2 bases from V and 8 bases from J, the junction contained 11 bases not matched to a gene. CDR1 and CDR2 from the germline V gene are LNHNV and YYDKDF (reference sequence). DNA for the CDR3: TGTGCCACCAGCAGATTATCGACAGGGACCTTCGAAAAACTGTTTTTT. It yields the protein CATSRLSTGTFEKLFF. Complete variable domain (other parts from reference TRBV15 and TRBJ1-4): DAMVIQNPRYQVTQFGKPVTLSCSQTLNHNVMYWYQQKSSQAPKLLFHYYDKDFNNEADTPDNFQSRRPNTSFCFLDIRSPGLGDTAMYLCATSRLSTGTFEKLFFGSGTQLSVL.

CDR3 sequence (DNA): TGTGCCAGCAGCTTAATACTAGCGGGAGTGGGCAATGAGCAGTTCTTC. As protein: CASSLILAGVGNEQFF. The chain combines TRBV7-2 with TRBJ2-1; 11 positions match TRBD2. In germline, CDR1 is SGHTA, CDR2 FQGNSA. V lost 2 bases and J lost 6; bases outside the gene matches: 6. The CDR3 runs to 16 residues.

The rearrangement links TRBV6-5 to TRBJ2-7; D gene ambiguous. The germline gives CDR1 MNHEY, CDR2 SVGAGI. V was cut by 8 bases and J by 4 bases, with 12 bases left in between. The CDR3 totals 12 residues. CDR3 coding DNA: TGTGCCAGCTTACAGCTCCTTTACGAGCAGTACTTC. It yields the protein CASLQLLYEQYF.

The chain couples TRBV7-2 to TRBJ2-3; the match to TRBD1 covers 8 bases. Germline V lookup: CDR1 SGHTA, CDR2 FQGNSA. There are 17 residues in the CDR3. The V gene end was trimmed by 2 bases and the J gene end by 3 bases; junction bases not matched to a gene: 10. CDR3 loop: CASSLSPRTGPTDTQYF. CDR3 nucleotide sequence: TGTGCCAGCAGCTTAAGTCCGAGGACAGGGCCGACAGATACGCAGTATTTT.

This rearrangement joins TRBV7-6 to TRBJ2-3; no definite D call. Trimming cost V 0 bases and J 0 bases, with 7 bases left between them. The CDR3 runs 15 residues. Germline V gene sequence: CDR1 SGHVS, CDR2 FNYEAQ. The CDR3 nucleotides read TGTGCCAGCAGCTTAGCGGGCCTGAGCACAGATACGCAGTATTTT. Protein sequence: CASSLAGLSTDTQYF.

The V gene is TRBV6-1, the J gene TRBJ2-2; 7 bases line up with TRBD2. Unmatched junction bases numbered 3, after V lost 0 bases and J lost 5 bases. Looked up from germline, CDR1 is MNHNS and CDR2 is SASEGT. The CDR3 sequence is 15 residues long. The chain's CDR3 is CASSEALGGTGELFF. Here the CDR3 DNA reads TGTGCCAGCAGTGAAGCTTTGGGGGGGACCGGGGAGCTGTTTTTT.

This chain uses TRBV7-2 with TRBJ2-3, with 8 bases identical to TRBD2. Per germline, CDR1 SGHTA and CDR2 FQGNSA. The trim removed 7 bases at V and 5 bases at J, leaving 5 bases unmatched. The length of the CDR3 is 13 residues. The CDR3 protein is CASTRGGRDTQYF. The CDR3 nucleotides are TGTGCCAGCACACGGGGGGGCAGAGATACGCAGTATTTT.

The V call is TRBV6-5, the J call TRBJ1-3, with TRBD1 matching over 7 bases. The trim removed 8 bases at V and 10 bases at J, leaving 8 bases unmatched. Germline CDR1 is MNHEY and CDR2 is SVGAGI. This CDR3 contains 12 residues. CDR3 residues: CASPDRDHTIYF. The CDR3 coding sequence is TGTGCCAGCCCCGACAGGGATCATACCATATATTTT.

CDR3 region: CASNPGQGGVQYF. Here the CDR3 DNA reads TGTGCCAGCAACCCTGGACAGGGTGGAGTGCAGTACTTC. The chain links TRBV2 to TRBJ2-7; 8 nucleotides align to TRBD1. This CDR3 has 13 amino acids. V was pared by 7 bases and J by 9 bases, with 11 bases of the junction left unmatched. Germline V lookup: CDR1 SNHLY, CDR2 FYNNEI.

V and J are TRBV2 and TRBJ2-7, with a tentative D call TRBD1 (6 bases). The CDR3 has 14 amino acids. Germline V gene data show CDR1 as SNHLY and CDR2 as FYNNEI. V shed 9 bases and J shed 4 bases, with 19 bases lying between them. The CDR3 DNA is TGTGCCAGTAACCTGGTGGGTCAGGGGTACGAGCAGTACTTC. This encodes CASNLVGQGYEQYF.